Following are 26 T cell receptor beta chains from one sample sequenced in a study of control samples from healthy donors and cancer patients. Assay used: immunoSEQ multiplex PCR; TCRdb lists only in-frame clones, some missing. The sample lists 95,000 to 150,000 clones, around 87% seen once, with 2.5% to 3.5% in the top ten. What was sequenced was blood. The receptors stem from a man in his fifties or sixties in good health.

The V and J genes are TRBV6-5 and TRBJ1-4; D is unresolved. V lost 6 bases and J 0 bases, leaving 5 bases between the germline ends. Germline lookup yields CDR1 MNHEY and CDR2 SVGAGI. The CDR3 runs 13 residues. DNA of the CDR3: TGTGCCAGCAGAATGGCAACTAATGAAAAACTGTTTTTT. Its protein is CASRMATNEKLFF.

The rearrangement uses TRBV6-2 or TRBV6-3 and TRBJ2-7, with no clear D. From germline, CDR1 is MNHEY and CDR2 SVGEGT. Trimming cost V 6 bases and J 6 bases, with 18 bases left between them. The CDR3 runs 14 residues. The CDR3 sequence is CASSLESGLVEQYF. As DNA, the CDR3 is TGTGCCAGCAGCCTCGAATCCGGGTTAGTCGAGCAGTACTTC.

The chain combines TRBV19 with TRBJ1-4; D is possibly TRBD1 (5 bases). CDR1 and CDR2 from the germline V gene are LNHDA and SQIVND (reference sequence). The CDR3 runs 17 residues. Between the trimmed V and J ends, which lost 5 bases and 0 bases, there was a span of 16 bases. CDR3 DNA: TGTGCCAGTAGTCTCCGGATGGGGGGTGCAACTAATGAAAAACTGTTTTTT. Translating it yields CASSLRMGGATNEKLFF. Based on the CDR3 plus reference TRBV19 and TRBJ1-4, the full variable domain is DGGITQSPKYLFRKEGQNVTLSCEQNLNHDAMYWYRQDPGQGLRLIYYSQIVNDFQKGDIAEGYSVSREKKESFPLTVTSAQKNPTAFYLCASSLRMGGATNEKLFFGSGTQLSVL.

This clone was detected only once. The chain carries TRBV7-3 and TRBJ2-3, with 7 bases aligning to TRBD1. From germline, CDR1 is SGHTA and CDR2 FQGTGA. The ends lost 4 bases at V and 8 bases at J; junction bases unmatched: 6. The CDR3 loop spans 13 amino acids. In nucleotides, the CDR3 is TGTGCCAGCAGCTCCGGACAGGAAGGTACGCAGTATTTT. It specifies CASSSGQEGTQYF.

This clone came up once. The J gene is TRBJ2-1, the V gene TRBV10-3; 9 bases fit TRBD2. The germline CDR1 and CDR2 sequences are ENHRY and SYGVKD. J lost 8 bases, V lost 7 bases, and 9 bases had no gene match. The CDR3 totals 14 residues. CDR3 protein: CAINRGGALDEQFF. The CDR3 region has the DNA TGTGCCATCAACCGCGGGGGGGCCTTGGATGAGCAGTTCTTC.

The chain couples TRBV6-6 to TRBJ2-1; tentative D call: TRBD1 (6 bases). CDR3 size: 13 residues. Trimming left V 6 bases short and J 7 bases short, with 13 bases between. Germline lookup yields CDR1 MNHNY and CDR2 SVGAGI (reference sequence). The chain's CDR3 is CASRLNTGNEQFF. CDR3 DNA sequence: TGTGCCAGCAGACTGAACACAGGGAATGAGCAGTTCTTC.

The chain joins TRBV6-2 or TRBV6-3 to TRBJ1-1, with D possibly TRBD1 on 6 matching bases. CDR1 and CDR2 (germline): MNHEY, SVGEGT. This CDR3 has 15 amino acids. The V gene lost 2 bases and the J gene lost 4 bases, with 14 bases spanning the gap. CDR3 loop: CASSYAGRGSTEAFF. The CDR3 DNA follows: TGTGCCAGCAGTTACGCGGGCAGGGGTTCCACTGAAGCTTTCTTT.

This clone occurred a few times. The chain recombines TRBV4-1 with TRBJ2-3; 11 bases map to TRBD1. V was clipped by 5 bases and J by 1 base; unmatched bases: 2. The CDR3 has 15 residues. Germline assignment: CDR1 MGHRA and CDR2 YSYEKL. CDR3 sequence (DNA): TGCGCCAGCAGCGAGGACAGGGGGCGCACAGATACGCAGTATTTT. Translation: CASSEDRGRTDTQYF.

The chain couples TRBV12-3 or TRBV12-4 to TRBJ1-5; D not certain. The CDR3 has 13 amino acids. With 5 bases removed from V and 2 bases from J, the gap between germline ends came to 7 bases. The CDR3 sequence is CASSMSGNQPQHF. The DNA for the CDR3 is TGTGCCAGCAGTATGTCTGGCAATCAGCCCCAGCATTTT.

The chain carries TRBV30 and TRBJ1-6, with a tentative D call TRBD1 (5 bases). V was trimmed by 4 bases and J by 7 bases, leaving 8 bases between them. The germline V gene encodes CDR1 GTSNPN and CDR2 SVGIG (reference sequence). There are 12 residues in the CDR3. The CDR3 bases are TGTGCCTGGATTAAGGGGAATTCACCCCTCCACTTT. Encoded protein: CAWIKGNSPLHF.

V and J are TRBV5-1 and TRBJ1-1; no clear D. V lost 0 bases to trimming and J lost 8 bases, with 8 bases between them. Germline CDR1 reads SGHRS; CDR2 reads YFSETQ. CDR3 length equals 12 residues. CDR3 nucleotides: TGCGCCAGCAGCTTGGTAGGGTTAGAAGCTTTCTTT. Its protein is CASSLVGLEAFF.

The chain joins TRBV6-1 to TRBJ1-2; D possibly corresponds to TRBD1 (6 bases). V gave up 3 bases and J gave up 4 bases, with 6 bases separating them. This CDR3 has 12 amino acids. Germline values: CDR1 MNHNS, CDR2 SASEGT. The CDR3, as DNA: TGTGCCAGCAGTGACAGGGGCTATGGCTACACCTTC. Translation gives CASSDRGYGYTF.

The J gene is TRBJ2-1, the V gene TRBV6-2 or TRBV6-3; the D is unclear. Trimming stripped 4 bases from V and 9 bases from J, with 13 bases between. CDR1 and CDR2 (germline): MNHEY, SVGEGT. CDR3 length: 13 residues. CDR3 loop: CASSFSRLGEQFF. CDR3 bases: TGTGCCAGCAGTTTTTCCCGCCTCGGTGAGCAGTTCTTC.

V gene TRBV5-1 combines with J gene TRBJ1-5, with D perhaps TRBD1 (5 bases). The CDR3 consists of 14 residues. The ends were cut back, 7 bases at V and 3 bases at J, with 14 bases in the middle. Germline values: CDR1 SGHRS, CDR2 YFSETQ. For the CDR3, the DNA is TGCGCCAGCTCATCGGGGGGTTACAATCAGCCCCAGCATTTT. Its translation: CASSSGGYNQPQHF.

The genes are TRBV28 and TRBJ1-4; 9 nucleotides line up with TRBD1. With 3 bases clipped from V and 4 bases from J, the junction kept 3 bases outside the gene matches. CDR3 length: 15 amino acids. Germline V gene data show CDR1 as MDHEN and CDR2 as SYDVKM. Here the CDR3 reads CASSFPTGGNEKLFF. CDR3 nucleotides: TGTGCCAGCAGTTTTCCGACAGGGGGTAATGAAAAACTGTTTTTT. Full variable domain (remainder filled in from reference TRBV28 and TRBJ1-4): DVKVTQSSRYLVKRTGEKVFLECVQDMDHENMFWYRQDPGLGLRLIYFSYDVKMKEKGDIPEGYSVSREKKERFSLILESASTNQTSMYLCASSFPTGGNEKLFFGSGTQLSVL.

The chain links TRBV18 to TRBJ1-1; 7 positions agree with TRBD1. Germline V CDR1 and CDR2: KGHSH, LQKENI. After removal of 4 bases from V and 8 bases from J, the junction contained 10 bases not matched to a gene. CDR3 length: 14 amino acids. The CDR3 loop is CASSRLGTDVEAFF. In nucleotides, the CDR3 is TGTGCCAGCTCACGCTTGGGGACAGACGTAGAAGCTTTCTTT.

The gene calls are TRBV28 and TRBJ2-7; the match to TRBD2 covers 7 bases. The ends lost 4 bases at V and 6 bases at J; junction bases unmatched: 3. Germline values: CDR1 MDHEN, CDR2 SYDVKM. CDR3 size: 12 residues. CDR3 bases: TGTGCCAGCAGTTGGGGGGGTTCCGAGCAGTACTTC. Amino acids: CASSWGGSEQYF.

This clone was recorded once. The V gene is TRBV7-9, the J gene TRBJ2-3, with D perhaps TRBD1 or TRBD2 (5 bases each). The germline V gene encodes CDR1 SEHNR and CDR2 FQNEAQ (reference sequence). The CDR3 spans 14 residues. V lost 3 bases to trimming and J lost 4 bases, with 11 bases between them. The CDR3 region has the DNA TGTGCCAGCAGCTTGGGGGACGGTCCAGATACGCAGTATTTT. Its protein product is CASSLGDGPDTQYF.

V usage is TRBV5-1 and J usage is TRBJ1-6; 7 nucleotides line up with TRBD1. This CDR3 is 16 amino acids long. After removal of 4 bases from V and 9 bases from J, the junction contained 13 bases not matched to a gene. The germline gives CDR1 SGHRS, CDR2 YFSETQ. The CDR3 here is CASSAGTESRRSPLHF. In nucleotides, the CDR3 is TGCGCCAGCAGCGCCGGGACAGAGTCACGCCGTTCACCCCTCCACTTT.

This clone was recorded only once. This chain connects TRBV19 to TRBJ1-5; D may be TRBD1 (5 bases). The CDR3 has 17 residues. Germline lookup yields CDR1 LNHDA and CDR2 SQIVND (reference sequence). V lost 6 bases and J lost 5, with 23 bases in between. The CDR3 nucleotides read TGTGCCAGTAGCGATCCCTCAGCGGGGCGCTTATATCAGCCCCAGCATTTT. Residues: CASSDPSAGRLYQPQHF.

The CDR3 region is CASSLNPGTSGTYEQYF. The CDR3, as DNA: TGTGCCAGCAGTCTAAACCCAGGGACTAGCGGAACCTACGAGCAGTACTTC. The V and J genes are TRBV27 and TRBJ2-7, with 11 bases identical to TRBD2. J was trimmed by 2 bases and V by 5 bases; bases with no gene match: 11. There are 17 residues in the CDR3. Germline-derived CDR1 and CDR2 are MNHEY and SMNVEV (reference sequence).

V and J are TRBV19 and TRBJ2-7; no reliable D call. The V gene lost 1 base and the J gene lost 2 bases, with 9 bases spanning the gap. Germline-derived CDR1 and CDR2 are LNHDA and SQIVND (reference sequence). There are 14 residues in the CDR3. DNA of the CDR3: TGTGCCAGTAGTATAGCGGAGCAAACCTACGAGCAGTACTTC. Its protein is CASSIAEQTYEQYF.

V gene TRBV28 combines with J gene TRBJ1-1; no definite D call. The germline V gene encodes CDR1 MDHEN and CDR2 SYDVKM. The CDR3 spans 14 residues. Trimming cost V 3 bases and J 1 base, with 9 bases left between them. CDR3 protein: CASSFRLGNTEAFF. CDR3 nucleotide sequence: TGTGCCAGCAGTTTTAGGCTCGGGAACACTGAAGCTTTCTTT.

The CDR3: CASSPTKGQGNNQPQHF. The DNA for the CDR3 is TGTGCCAGCAGTCCGACAAAAGGACAGGGGAACAATCAGCCCCAGCATTTT. This sequence joins TRBV27 and TRBJ1-5, with TRBD1 identical over 9 bases. J gave up 3 bases and V 5 bases, and 11 bases lay outside the gene matches. Germline loops: CDR1 MNHEY, CDR2 SMNVEV (reference sequence). The CDR3 is made up of 17 amino acids.

In this sample, this clone turned up once. The chain joins TRBV24-1 to TRBJ2-7; possible D gene TRBD2, 5 bases. This CDR3 has 12 residues. From germline, CDR1 is KGHDR and CDR2 SFDVKD. V was shortened by 4 bases and J by 7 bases, with 10 bases between the two germline ends. CDR3 in amino acids: CATSDSRGEQYF. In nucleotides, the CDR3 is TGTGCCACCAGTGACTCAAGAGGGGAGCAGTACTTC.

The chain recombines TRBV28 with TRBJ2-2; no clear D gene. The V gene's germline CDR1 is MDHEN and CDR2 SYDVKM. CDR3 length: 15 amino acids. Trimming took off 3 bases at V and 0 bases at J, with 8 bases between the two ends. The CDR3 DNA is TGTGCCAGCAGTTTCCTGGGGACGAACACCGGGGAGCTGTTTTTT. Translation gives CASSFLGTNTGELFF.